One sample yielded the 19 T cell receptor beta chains listed below, sequenced in a study of T cells after yellow fever vaccination. Each CDR3 protein gets one entry after TCRdb re-called the 5' RACE reads with MiXCR. The repertoire includes a few hundred thousand distinct CDR3 sequences, about 5% of them detected once, and under 3.5% sits in the top ten. The specimen comprised CD4+ T cells sorted from PBMCs, sampled on the day of the yellow fever booster vaccination. These receptors were obtained from a young man who received the YFV17D yellow fever vaccine.

Only a few counts were recorded for this clonotype. V usage is TRBV5-1 and J usage is TRBJ1-2, with TRBD1 identical over 7 bases. The CDR3 sequence is 15 residues long. From germline, CDR1 is SGHRS and CDR2 YFSETQ. The V segment lost 3 bases and the J segment 3 bases; nucleotides outside the gene matches: 8. The CDR3 region has the DNA TGCGCCAGCAGCTGGACGGCAGGGGGTGACTATGGCTACACCTTC. Translating gives CASSWTAGGDYGYTF.

J is TRBJ2-7 and V is TRBV6-5; 10 nucleotides align to TRBD2. The CDR3 runs 14 residues. Germline V gives CDR1 MNHEY, CDR2 SVGAGI. V shed 5 bases and J 5 bases; nucleotides not matched to a gene: 6. As DNA, the CDR3 is TGTGCCAGCAGTCAGAGCGGGGGGGCCAACGAGCAGTACTTC. Translated: CASSQSGGANEQYF.

This clonotype was seen a few times. The chain couples TRBV20-1 to TRBJ1-2; 9 bases match TRBD1. Germline CDR1 DFQATT, CDR2 SNEGSKA (reference sequence). The CDR3 has 15 residues. The V gene end was trimmed by 6 bases and the J gene end by 2 bases; junction bases not matched to a gene: 10. CDR3: CSASPTGQGNYGYTF. CDR3 in DNA: TGCAGTGCCAGTCCTACGGGACAGGGAAACTATGGCTACACCTTC.

The rearrangement links TRBV30 to TRBJ1-1; no definite D call. The CDR3 runs to 14 residues. Between the trimmed V and J ends, which lost 0 bases and 3 bases, there was a span of 11 bases. Germline V gene lookup returns CDR1 GTSNPN and CDR2 SVGIG (reference sequence). CDR3 DNA: TGTGCCTGGAGTGTACACCTGCGGGACACTGAAGCTTTCTTT. It translates to CAWSVHLRDTEAFF.

This CDR3 reads CASSYTGTGNQPQHF. For the CDR3, the DNA is TGCGCCAGCAGTTATACAGGGACTGGCAATCAGCCCCAGCATTTT. This sequence joins TRBV10-2 and TRBJ1-5; perhaps TRBD1 as D (6 bases). The CDR3 is made up of 15 amino acids. V lost 5 bases to trimming and J lost 2 bases, with 13 bases between them. The germline gives CDR1 WSHSY, CDR2 SAAADI.

The chain employs TRBV20-1 and TRBJ2-5; D is perhaps TRBD2 (6 bases). In germline, CDR1 is DFQATT, CDR2 SNEGSKA (reference sequence). The CDR3 sequence is 15 residues long. The V end lost 0 bases, the J end lost 5 bases, and 16 bases lay between the germline ends. CDR3 amino acids: CSARERGYEAETQYF. The CDR3 DNA reads TGCAGTGCTAGAGAGCGGGGCTACGAGGCTGAGACCCAGTACTTC.

This chain links TRBV3-1 with TRBJ1-6; 9 bases are a match to TRBD1. The germline V gene has CDR1 LGHDT and CDR2 YNNKEL (reference sequence). This CDR3 region has 14 residues. Losses at the gene ends were 11 bases for V and 8 bases for J; bases not matched to a gene: 10. The CDR3 here is CASWTGVPYSPLHF. In nucleotides, the CDR3 is TGTGCCTCATGGACAGGGGTCCCCTATTCACCCCTCCACTTT.

This clonotype was seen a handful of times. The V call is TRBV20-1, the J call TRBJ1-2, with 12 bases that match TRBD1. Germline CDR1 and CDR2: DFQATT and SNEGSKA (reference sequence). This CDR3 has 16 amino acids. Germline trimming cut 1 base from V and 13 bases from J; bases unmatched to any gene: 16. This CDR3 reads CSARAMGSGTGGTITF. The CDR3, as DNA: TGCAGTGCTAGAGCAATGGGCTCCGGGACAGGGGGCACAATCACCTTC.

This clonotype was detected a few times. The gene calls are TRBV7-8 and TRBJ2-5, with D possibly matching TRBD2 (5 bases). Germline V lookup: CDR1 SGHVS, CDR2 FQNEAQ. The V and J ends lost 5 bases and 1 base respectively, with 11 bases between them. The CDR3 length is 14 residues. CDR3 nucleotides: TGTGCCAGCAGCCAGAGGGTGCGCCAAGAGACCCAGTACTTC. It encodes CASSQRVRQETQYF. Full variable domain (remainder filled in from reference TRBV7-8 and TRBJ2-5): GAGVSQSPRYKVAKRGQDVALRCDPISGHVSLFWYQQALGQGPEFLTYFQNEAQLDKSGLPSDRFFAERPEGSVSTLKIQRTQQEDSAVYLCASSQRVRQETQYFGPGTRLLVL.

The chain couples TRBV6-5 to TRBJ1-2; D might be TRBD1 (6 bases). The germline gives CDR1 MNHEY, CDR2 SVGAGI. With 4 bases removed from V and 3 bases from J, the gap between germline ends came to 9 bases. The CDR3 runs to 13 residues. As DNA, the CDR3 is TGTGCCAGCAGTTTGGACAGATACTATGGCTACACCTTC. Protein product: CASSLDRYYGYTF.

This clonotype was observed at least ten times. The CDR3 DNA is TGTGCCAGCAGCTTCGAGAGCTCCTACAATGAGCAGTTCTTC. Translated, it gives CASSFESSYNEQFF. This chain links TRBV7-2 with TRBJ2-1, with D unclear. Germline V gene sequence: CDR1 SGHTA, CDR2 FQGNSA. V was pared by 3 bases and J by 0 bases, with 6 bases between. CDR3 length: 14 amino acids.

The chain is built from TRBV24-1 and TRBJ2-7; 7 positions match TRBD1. The V and J ends lost 7 bases and 2 bases, in that order; junction bases with no gene match: 16. CDR3 length: 17 residues. CDR1 is KGHDR, CDR2 SFDVKD, per germline. CDR3 in DNA: TGTGCCACCAGGATTAAACTACAGGGGATGGTGACCTACGAGCAGTACGTC. Translation gives CATRIKLQGMVTYEQYV.

This clonotype was recorded at least ten times. This CDR3 reads CASSRSTGTDYEQYF. For the CDR3, the DNA is TGTGCCAGCAGCCGATCGACCGGGACAGACTACGAGCAGTACTTC. The chain uses TRBV3-1 and TRBJ2-7; 7 nucleotides agree with TRBD1. The CDR3 contains 15 residues. Per the germline V gene, CDR1 is LGHDT and CDR2 is YNNKEL (reference sequence). Trimming took 4 bases from V and 3 from J; bases not matched to a gene: 9.

This clonotype was counted at least ten times. The CDR3 DNA is TGTGCCATCAGTGAGTTAAAAAGGGAGACCCAGTACTTC. This codes for CAISELKRETQYF. This chain uses TRBV10-3 with TRBJ2-5, with D unresolved. Germline CDR1 is ENHRY and CDR2 is SYGVKD. The CDR3 covers 13 residues. The V and J ends lost 1 base and 5 bases respectively, with 8 bases between them.

This clonotype turned up a few times. CDR3 in amino acids: CASSLEYRDFNEQFF. For the CDR3, the DNA is TGTGCCAGCAGCTTAGAGTACCGGGACTTCAATGAGCAGTTCTTC. V usage is TRBV7-6 and J usage is TRBJ2-1; perhaps TRBD2 as D (6 bases). Germline V gene lookup returns CDR1 SGHVS and CDR2 FNYEAQ. This CDR3 region has 15 residues. V was cut by 1 base and J by 6 bases, with 13 bases left in between.

This clonotype was seen a handful of times. The genes are TRBV6-4 and TRBJ2-3; a possible D gene is TRBD2 (6 bases). The germline CDR1 and CDR2 sequences are MRHNA and SNTAGT. CDR3 length: 15 amino acids. V was shortened by 3 bases and J by 0 bases, with 10 bases between the two germline ends. The CDR3 sequence is CASSEYGTSTDTQYF. Written as DNA, the CDR3 is TGTGCCAGCAGTGAATACGGGACTAGCACAGATACGCAGTATTTT.

The chain combines TRBV20-1 with TRBJ1-2; the D gene is possibly TRBD1 (5 bases). Trimming removed 0 bases from V and 8 bases from J, with 16 bases in between. In germline, CDR1 is DFQATT, CDR2 SNEGSKA (reference sequence). This CDR3 is built from 14 residues. The CDR3 region is CSARDPRGLPGYTF. The CDR3 nucleotides are TGCAGTGCTAGAGATCCGAGGGGCCTCCCGGGCTACACCTTC.

The chain joins TRBV21-1 to TRBJ2-7; the D call of TRBD1 is as the table states it, not checked on the DNA. TRBV21-1 is labeled a pseudogene. The CDR3 spans 14 residues. CDR3 DNA: TGTGCCAGCGGGCCCGGACAGGTATCCTACGAGCAGTACGTC. Its translation is CASGPGQVSYEQYV.

The chain carries TRBV7-9 and TRBJ2-1; D may be TRBD1 (5 bases). Trimming removed 5 bases from V and 0 bases from J, with 11 bases in between. The CDR3 is made up of 15 amino acids. Germline CDR1 and CDR2: SEHNR and FQNEAQ (reference sequence). This CDR3 reads CASSRGQYSYNEQFF. The CDR3 DNA follows: TGTGCCAGCAGCCGAGGACAATACTCCTACAATGAGCAGTTCTTC. Supplemented by reference TRBV7-9 and TRBJ2-1, the full variable domain reads DTGVSQNPRHKITKRGQNVTFRCDPISEHNRLYWYRQTLGQGPEFLTYFQNEAQLEKSRLLSDRFSAERPKGSFSTLEIQRTEQGDSAMYLCASSRGQYSYNEQFFGPGTRLTVL.